These T cell receptor beta chains were read from a single sample in a study of T cell changes during pregnancy in multiple sclerosis. Produced via immunoSEQ multiplex PCR; TCRdb's table is partial and in-frame only. This table has under 90,000 clones, 94% appearing once. Sequencing was performed on peripheral blood, taken in the second trimester of pregnancy. The origin of the receptors is a female donor in good health, enrolled as a control in a pregnancy study. Each CDR3 is given with its conserved first and last residue. The order of the fields is V gene, D gene, J gene, clone size, CDR3 DNA, CDR3 protein. The D gene is left open where the match is weak. Only part of the rows carry a size: once, few, many, or a class if the clone is expanded.

TRBV30	TRBD2	TRBJ2-7	.	TGTGCCTGGACGACTAGCGGGAGTCTCTACGAGCAGTACTTC	CAWTTSGSLYEQYF
TRBV28	.	TRBJ1-4	.	TGTGCCAGTGGGGCAGGCCTTAATGAAAAACTGTTTTTT	CASGAGLNEKLFF
TRBV11-3	.	TRBJ1-5	.	TGTGCCAGCAGTTCAAATCAGCCCCAGCATTTT	CASSSNQPQHF
TRBV7-6	.	TRBJ1-5	.	TGTGCCAGCAACAAAAAAGGAGGCAATGGGAAGTATCAGCCCCAGCATTTT	CASNKKGGNGKYQPQHF
TRBV7-2	TRBD2	TRBJ2-3	.	TGTGCCAGCAGCTTAGCCCCTAGCGGGAGTGGCACAGATACGCAGTATTTT	CASSLAPSGSGTDTQYF
TRBV28	TRBD1	TRBJ2-7	.	TGTGCCAGCAGTCCCGTACAGGGACAGAAGCAGTACTTC	CASSPVQGQKQYF
TRBV28	.	TRBJ1-5	.	TGTGCCAGCACCCTTGGGGGGGTTAATCAGCCCCAGCATTTT	CASTLGGVNQPQHF
TRBV5-4	.	TRBJ2-7	.	TGTGCCAGCAGCTTGGCCGGCAGGGGACACGAGCAGTACTTC	CASSLAGRGHEQYF
TRBV28	TRBD1	TRBJ1-1	few	TGTGCCAGCAGACTTACAGGGGACACTGAAGCTTTCTTT	CASRLTGDTEAFF
TRBV27	.	TRBJ2-3	few	TGTGCCAGCAGTCCCCAGGAGGGTCAGAGCACAGATACGCAGTATTTT	CASSPQEGQSTDTQYF
TRBV28	TRBD1	TRBJ2-2	.	TGTGCCAGCAGCTCCGGGACAGTGAACACCGGGGAGCTGTTTTTT	CASSSGTVNTGELFF
TRBV6-5	.	TRBJ2-7	.	TGTGCCAGCAGTCCACAGGCAAACTACGAGCAGTACTTC	CASSPQANYEQYF